A single sample gave rise to the 32 T cell receptor beta chains below, sequenced in a study of blood T cell repertoires in COVID-19. Assay used: immunoSEQ multiplex PCR; TCRdb lists only in-frame clones, some missing. The data hold 110,000 or so clones, with 81% observed a single time. Sequenced sample: peripheral blood. The source of these receptors is a man aged 50-60 years with acute or convalescent COVID-19.

This rearrangement joins TRBV29-1 to TRBJ1-1; D ambiguous. The CDR3 consists of 12 residues. Trimming took 5 bases from V and 3 from J, leaving 10 bases between them. Germline CDR1 is SQVTM and CDR2 is ANQGSEA. CDR3 in amino acids: CSVPKSHTEAFF. CDR3 DNA: TGCAGCGTTCCGAAAAGCCACACTGAAGCTTTCTTT.

V and J are TRBV25-1 and TRBJ1-1, with unresolved D. The CDR3 extends over 14 amino acids. Germline CDR1 and CDR2: MGHDK and SYGVNS. Trimming took 4 bases from V and 1 from J, leaving 10 bases between them. CDR3 loop: CASSGIEGNTEAFF. The DNA for the CDR3 is TGTGCCAGCAGTGGAATTGAGGGGAACACTGAAGCTTTCTTT.

The chain recombines TRBV5-1 with TRBJ1-1; 9 positions agree with TRBD1. Germline V CDR1 and CDR2: SGHRS, YFSETQ. The length of the CDR3 is 14 residues. Trimming took 4 bases from V and 6 from J; bases not matched to a gene: 7. The CDR3 protein is CASSEQGAPAEAFF. The DNA of the CDR3 is TGCGCCAGCAGCGAACAGGGGGCGCCGGCTGAAGCTTTCTTT. Complete variable domain (other parts from reference TRBV5-1 and TRBJ1-1): KAGVTQTPRYLIKTRGQQVTLSCSPISGHRSVSWYQQTPGQGLQFLFEYFSETQRNKGNFPGRFSGRQFSNSRSEMNVSTLELGDSALYLCASSEQGAPAEAFFGQGTRLTVV.

The rearrangement links TRBV7-9 to TRBJ2-7, with 7 bases fitting TRBD1. This CDR3 has 15 residues. Germline CDR1 is SEHNR and CDR2 is FQNEAQ (reference sequence). V gave up 0 bases and J gave up 4 bases; unmatched junction bases: 6. CDR3 nucleotide sequence: TGTGCCAGCAGCTTAGCGTTGGCAGGGGGTTACGAGCAGTACTTC. This translates into CASSLALAGGYEQYF.

This sequence joins TRBV28 and TRBJ1-3; 10 bases map to TRBD1. CDR1 is MDHEN, CDR2 SYDVKM, per germline. CDR3 size: 14 residues. Unmatched junction bases numbered 5, after V lost 5 bases and J lost 7 bases. The CDR3 region has the DNA TGTGCCAGCAGTGGGACAGGGGTTGATAACACCATATATTTT. Encoded protein: CASSGTGVDNTIYF.

The chain carries TRBV6-6 and TRBJ2-7; D is perhaps TRBD2 (5 bases). This CDR3 region has 13 residues. V was pared by 0 bases and J by 5 bases, with 8 bases between. The germline V gene has CDR1 MNHNY and CDR2 SVGAGI (reference sequence). The CDR3 DNA sequence: TGTGCCAGCAGTTACTCCGGGGTCAACGAGCAGTACGTC. It yields the protein CASSYSGVNEQYV.

The V call is TRBV7-8, the J call TRBJ1-3, with 7 positions matching TRBD1. V was clipped by 5 bases and J by 0 bases; unmatched bases: 7. Germline V gene lookup returns CDR1 SGHVS and CDR2 FQNEAQ. This CDR3 has 16 residues. Written as DNA, the CDR3 is TGTGCCAGCAGCCTGGACAGGACCCTCTCTGGAAACACCATATATTTT. Amino acid sequence: CASSLDRTLSGNTIYF.

The V call is TRBV29-1, the J call TRBJ1-4; no clear D gene. The germline CDR1 and CDR2 sequences are SQVTM and ANQGSEA. The CDR3 totals 14 residues. V lost 2 bases and J 0 bases, leaving 7 bases between the germline ends. CDR3 sequence reads: CSVESLATNEKLFF. In nucleotides, the CDR3 is TGCAGCGTTGAAAGCCTCGCAACTAATGAAAAACTGTTTTTT.

The rearrangement uses TRBV5-1 and TRBJ1-6; 7 nucleotides line up with TRBD1. The CDR3 totals 14 residues. Germline lookup yields CDR1 SGHRS and CDR2 YFSETQ. J was trimmed by 9 bases and V by 4 bases; bases with no gene match: 7. CDR3 amino acids: CASSLTGVGSPLHF. The CDR3 bases are TGCGCCAGCAGCCTAACAGGGGTGGGTTCACCCCTCCACTTT.

This clone was counted once. This rearrangement joins TRBV7-9 to TRBJ1-3; no clear D gene. The CDR3 runs 14 residues. The ends were cut back, 8 bases at V and 0 bases at J, with 11 bases in the middle. CDR1 is SEHNR and CDR2 is FQNEAQ in the germline V gene (reference sequence). The CDR3 is CASARTDSGNTIYF. The CDR3 DNA follows: TGTGCCAGCGCTAGGACTGACTCTGGAAACACCATATATTTT.

The rearrangement joins TRBV28 to TRBJ2-3; perhaps TRBD1 as D (6 bases). In germline, CDR1 is MDHEN, CDR2 SYDVKM. This CDR3 has 14 amino acids. Trimming stripped 5 bases from V and 5 bases from J, with 14 bases between. CDR3 DNA: TGTGCCAGCAGTCCCCCCGGGACAAGAGATACGCAGTATTTT. It encodes CASSPPGTRDTQYF.

The J gene is TRBJ2-2, the V gene TRBV11-2, with D perhaps matching TRBD1 (6 bases). V was cut by 5 bases and J by 1 base, with 11 bases left in between. Germline values: CDR1 SGHAT, CDR2 FQNNGV. This CDR3 is 15 amino acids long. The CDR3 sequence is CASSSTDRNTGELFF. CDR3 DNA: TGTGCCAGCAGCAGCACGGACAGGAACACCGGGGAGCTGTTTTTT.

The V gene is TRBV18, the J gene TRBJ1-6, with 8 bases lining up with TRBD1. Germline CDR1 and CDR2: KGHSH and LQKENI. After removal of 3 bases from V and 6 bases from J, the junction contained 1 base not matched to a gene. The CDR3 length is 14 residues. The CDR3: CASSPQGANSPLHF. In nucleotides, the CDR3 is TGTGCCAGCTCACCGCAGGGGGCTAATTCACCCCTCCACTTT. The entire variable domain, with the rest obtained from reference TRBV18 and TRBJ1-6, is as follows: NAGVMQNPRHLVRRRGQEARLRCSPMKGHSHVYWYRQLPEEGLKFMVYLQKENIIDESGMPKERFSAEFPKEGPSILRIQQVVRGDSAAYFCASSPQGANSPLHFGNGTRLTVT.

With regard to this clone: One end of the junction fails to match germline, which may point to a read error. The CDR3 sequence is CASRPLPGHPELF. CDR3 bases: TGTGCCAGCAGACCTCTTCCGGGACACCCCGAACTTTTC. The chain combines TRBV28 with TRBJ1-2; maybe TRBD1 (6 bases). Germline V CDR1 and CDR2: MDHEN, SYDVKM. The CDR3 is made up of 13 amino acids.

The V gene is TRBV7-6, the J gene TRBJ1-4; TRBD1 is a possible D gene (5 bases). CDR3 length: 16 residues. The V and J ends lost 3 bases and 3 bases respectively, with 14 bases between them. Germline values: CDR1 SGHVS, CDR2 FNYEAQ. For the CDR3, the DNA is TGTGCCAGCAGCTTCTACCAGGGTGCGGCTAATGAAAAACTGTTTTTT. This translates into CASSFYQGAANEKLFF.

The chain couples TRBV24-1 to TRBJ2-7, with D perhaps matching TRBD2 (6 bases). Germline CDR1 reads KGHDR; CDR2 reads SFDVKD. This CDR3 has 12 residues. The germline V and J ends were trimmed by 5 bases and 3 bases, with 7 bases remaining between them. The CDR3 bases are TGTGCCACCAGTGTGCGGGGCTACGAGCAGTACTTC. Translating it yields CATSVRGYEQYF.

This clone showed up just once. This chain connects TRBV7-9 to TRBJ2-2; 12 bases map to TRBD1. The germline V gene has CDR1 SEHNR and CDR2 FQNEAQ (reference sequence). The CDR3 contains 16 residues. V was pared by 4 bases and J by 6 bases, with 6 bases of the junction left unmatched. The CDR3 is CASSSMGQGAAGELFF. DNA of the CDR3: TGTGCCAGCAGCTCGATGGGACAGGGGGCTGCCGGGGAGCTGTTTTTT.

The gene calls are TRBV6-6 and TRBJ2-7, with TRBD1 matching over 8 bases. Trimming cost V 6 bases and J 5 bases; bases outside gene matches: 9. Per germline, CDR1 MNHNY and CDR2 SVGAGI (reference sequence). The CDR3 covers 14 residues. The DNA for the CDR3 is TGTGCCAGCAGATATCCGGACAGGGTGGACGAGCAGTACTTC. It translates to CASRYPDRVDEQYF.

This clone was found a few times. This chain connects TRBV7-2 to TRBJ1-6; 7 nucleotides match TRBD1. Germline V gene data show CDR1 as SGHTA and CDR2 as FQGNSA. This CDR3 has 17 residues. Losses at the gene ends were 6 bases for V and 2 bases for J; bases not matched to a gene: 10. This CDR3 reads CASSEIQGHTYNSPLHF. CDR3 DNA: TGTGCCAGCAGTGAGATACAGGGGCACACCTATAATTCACCCCTCCACTTT.

This chain links TRBV4-1 with TRBJ1-2, with D hard to call. The CDR3 consists of 13 residues. V was clipped by 2 bases and J by 9 bases, with 13 bases between them. Germline CDR1 and CDR2: MGHRA and YSYEKL. The CDR3 here is CASSQPHQVSYTF. CDR3 in DNA: TGCGCCAGCAGCCAACCCCATCAGGTGAGCTACACCTTC.

This chain uses TRBV28 with TRBJ2-5; 11 bases are shared with TRBD2. Trimming at V came to 3 bases and at J to 5 bases, leaving 17 bases not matched to a gene. This CDR3 region has 19 residues. Germline CDR1 reads MDHEN; CDR2 reads SYDVKM. As DNA, the CDR3 is TGTGCCAGCAGTTTTTCCATCGAAGAACTAGCGGGGGTTGGGGAGACCCAGTACTTC. As protein: CASSFSIEELAGVGETQYF. Using reference TRBV28 and TRBJ2-5 for the parts outside the CDR3, the full variable domain is DVKVTQSSRYLVKRTGEKVFLECVQDMDHENMFWYRQDPGLGLRLIYFSYDVKMKEKGDIPEGYSVSREKKERFSLILESASTNQTSMYLCASSFSIEELAGVGETQYFGPGTRLLVL.

The V and J genes are TRBV11-3 and TRBJ1-2; 10 bases fit TRBD1. V dropped 5 bases and J dropped 14; count of bases not matched to a gene: 14. The CDR3 loop spans 14 amino acids. Germline-derived CDR1 and CDR2 are SGHNT and YENEEA. The CDR3 spells CASSPEPTDRGLTF. In nucleotides, the CDR3 is TGTGCCAGCAGCCCCGAACCAACCGACAGGGGGCTGACCTTC. Supplemented by reference TRBV11-3 and TRBJ1-2, the full variable domain reads EAGVVQSPRYKIIEKKQPVAFWCNPISGHNTLYWYLQNLGQGPELLIRYENEEAVDDSQLPKDRFSAERLKGVDSTLKIQPAELGDSAVYLCASSPEPTDRGLTFGSGTRLTVV.

The chain joins TRBV6-6 to TRBJ1-1, with D uncertain. This CDR3 has 14 amino acids. V lost 0 bases and J lost 2, with 7 bases in between. The germline V gene has CDR1 MNHNY and CDR2 SVGAGI (reference sequence). This CDR3 is CASSYSEGNTEAFF. CDR3 DNA: TGTGCCAGCAGTTACTCGGAGGGCAACACTGAAGCTTTCTTT.

The CDR3 protein is CSVDSQGNQPQHF. The DNA for the CDR3 is TGCAGCGTTGACTCTCAGGGCAATCAGCCCCAGCATTTT. V and J are TRBV29-1 and TRBJ1-5, with D unresolved. Trimming took 3 bases from V and 2 from J, leaving 8 bases between them. There are 13 residues in the CDR3. The germline V gene encodes CDR1 SQVTM and CDR2 ANQGSEA.

The gene calls are TRBV25-1 and TRBJ1-1, with a weak D call TRBD1 (6 bases). In germline, CDR1 is MGHDK, CDR2 SYGVNS. Trimming cost V 3 bases and J 2 bases, with 13 bases left between them. This CDR3 has 15 residues. CDR3 sequence: CASSDTAGANTEAFF. As DNA, the CDR3 is TGTGCCAGCAGTGATACCGCAGGGGCTAACACTGAAGCTTTCTTT.

In this sample, this clone turned up a few times. The chain employs TRBV6-5 and TRBJ1-1, with 8 bases lining up with TRBD1. Germline CDR1 is MNHEY and CDR2 is SVGAGI. V lost 6 bases and J lost 5; bases outside the gene matches: 8. This CDR3 is built from 14 residues. The chain's CDR3 is CASRKDRVGTEAFF. CDR3 DNA: TGTGCCAGCAGAAAGGACAGGGTAGGAACTGAAGCTTTCTTT.

The rearrangement uses TRBV12-5 and TRBJ1-1; 9 nucleotides align to TRBD1. The germline gives CDR1 LGHNT, CDR2 FRNRAP. This CDR3 region has 14 residues. V was pared by 4 bases and J by 5 bases, with 5 bases of the junction left unmatched. In DNA form, the CDR3 reads TGTGCTAGTGGTTCATACAGGGGGCGGACTGAAGCTTTCTTT. Encoded protein: CASGSYRGRTEAFF.

CDR3 amino acids: CASSIARGNTEAFF. In DNA, the CDR3 is TGTGCCAGTAGTATAGCCAGGGGGAACACTGAAGCTTTCTTT. V and J are TRBV19 and TRBJ1-1; TRBD1 might be the D (6 bases). Germline V lookup: CDR1 LNHDA, CDR2 SQIVND (reference sequence). The CDR3 has 14 amino acids. The V gene lost 1 base and the J gene lost 1 base, with 7 bases spanning the gap.

This chain connects TRBV2 to TRBJ1-2; 8 positions agree with TRBD1. CDR3 size: 13 residues. The germline V gene encodes CDR1 SNHLY and CDR2 FYNNEI. J was trimmed by 4 bases and V by 6 bases; bases with no gene match: 4. This CDR3 reads CASRQGVAYGYTF. As DNA, the CDR3 is TGTGCCAGCAGACAGGGGGTGGCCTATGGCTACACCTTC.

This chain links TRBV28 with TRBJ1-4; 7 nucleotides agree with TRBD1. The CDR3 length is 15 residues. V dropped 6 bases and J dropped 5; count of bases not matched to a gene: 9. In germline, CDR1 is MDHEN, CDR2 SYDVKM. The CDR3: CASRPGTALNEKLFF. The CDR3 DNA reads as TGTGCCAGCAGACCCGGGACAGCACTAAATGAAAAACTGTTTTTT.

This CDR3 is CATSDLGRPDRQGPYEQYV. CDR3 coding DNA: TGTGCCACCAGTGATTTAGGTAGACCCGATCGCCAGGGCCCTTACGAGCAGTACGTC. The chain combines TRBV24-1 with TRBJ2-7, with D possibly being TRBD1 (5 bases). CDR3 size: 19 residues. Germline lookup yields CDR1 KGHDR and CDR2 SFDVKD. The V gene lost 1 base and the J gene lost 4 bases, with 25 bases spanning the gap.

Here the CDR3 reads CATSEPGSGEKLFF. In DNA form, the CDR3 reads TGTGCCACCAGTGAACCGGGCAGCGGTGAAAAACTGTTTTTT. The genes are TRBV24-1 and TRBJ1-4; D gene ambiguous. The germline CDR1 and CDR2 sequences are KGHDR and SFDVKD. The CDR3 contains 14 residues. Deletions cut 4 bases from V and 7 bases from J, with 12 bases between.